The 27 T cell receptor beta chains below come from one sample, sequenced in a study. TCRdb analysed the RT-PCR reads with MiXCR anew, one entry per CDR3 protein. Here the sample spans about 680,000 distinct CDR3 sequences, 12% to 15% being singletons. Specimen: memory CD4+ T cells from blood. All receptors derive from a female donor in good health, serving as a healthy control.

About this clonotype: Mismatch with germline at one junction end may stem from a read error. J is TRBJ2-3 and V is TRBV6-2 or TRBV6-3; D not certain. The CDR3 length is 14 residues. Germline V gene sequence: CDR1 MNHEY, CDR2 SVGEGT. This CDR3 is CASRRDSSTSSAEF. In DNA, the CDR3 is TGTGCCAGCAGGAGAGACTCGAGTACCAGTTCGGCTGAATTT.

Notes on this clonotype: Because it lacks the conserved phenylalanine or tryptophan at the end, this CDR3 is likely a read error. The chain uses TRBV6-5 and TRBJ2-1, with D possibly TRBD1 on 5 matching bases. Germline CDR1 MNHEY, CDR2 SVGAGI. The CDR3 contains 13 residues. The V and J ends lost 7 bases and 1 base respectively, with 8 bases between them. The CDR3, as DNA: TGTGCCAGCACAAGGGGTTCCTACAATGAGCAGTTCTCC. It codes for CASTRGSYNEQFS.

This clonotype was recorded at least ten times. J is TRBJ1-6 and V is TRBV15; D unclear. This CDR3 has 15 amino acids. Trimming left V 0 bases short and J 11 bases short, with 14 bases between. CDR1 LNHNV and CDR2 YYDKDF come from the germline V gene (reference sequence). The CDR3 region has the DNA TGTGCCACCAGCAGAGATAATTTTCCGACGGCACCCCTCCACTTT. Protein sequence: CATSRDNFPTAPLHF. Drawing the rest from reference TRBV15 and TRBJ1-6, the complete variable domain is DAMVIQNPRYQVTQFGKPVTLSCSQTLNHNVMYWYQQKSSQAPKLLFHYYDKDFNNEADTPDNFQSRRPNTSFCFLDIRSPGLGDTAMYLCATSRDNFPTAPLHFGNGTRLTVT.

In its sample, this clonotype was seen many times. The CDR3 loop reads CASSLSKAYNEQFF. In DNA form, the CDR3 reads TGTGCCAGCAGCTTATCGAAGGCGTACAATGAGCAGTTCTTC. The chain links TRBV7-2 to TRBJ2-1; D gene uncertain. CDR1 is SGHTA and CDR2 is FQGNSA in the germline V gene. Trimming left V 2 bases short and J 4 bases short, with 9 bases between. The CDR3 contains 14 residues.

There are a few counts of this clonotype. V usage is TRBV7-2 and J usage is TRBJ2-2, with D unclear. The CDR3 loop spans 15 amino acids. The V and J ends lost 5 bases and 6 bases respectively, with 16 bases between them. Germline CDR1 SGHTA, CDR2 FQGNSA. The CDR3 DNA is TGTGCCAGCAGCCTCGTATTTGCAGCCGCCGGGGAGCTGTTTTTT. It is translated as CASSLVFAAAGELFF. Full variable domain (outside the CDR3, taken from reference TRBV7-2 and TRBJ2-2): GAGVSQSPSNKVTEKGKDVELRCDPISGHTALYWYRQSLGQGLEFLIYFQGNSAPDKSGLPSDRFSAERTGGSVSTLTIQRTQQEDSAVYLCASSLVFAAAGELFFGEGSRLTVL.

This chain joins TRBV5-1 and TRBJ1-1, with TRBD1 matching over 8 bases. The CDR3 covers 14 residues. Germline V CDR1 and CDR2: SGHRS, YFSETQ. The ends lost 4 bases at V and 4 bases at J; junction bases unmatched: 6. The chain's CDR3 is CASSRTGSGTEAFF. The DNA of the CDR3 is TGCGCCAGCAGCCGGACAGGGTCGGGCACTGAAGCTTTCTTT.

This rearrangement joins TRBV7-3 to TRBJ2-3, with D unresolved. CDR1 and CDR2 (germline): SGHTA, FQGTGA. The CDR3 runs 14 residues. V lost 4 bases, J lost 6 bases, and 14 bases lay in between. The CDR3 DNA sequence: TGTGCCAGCAGCTGGACCAGAGAGTCGGATACGCAGTATTTT. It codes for CASSWTRESDTQYF.

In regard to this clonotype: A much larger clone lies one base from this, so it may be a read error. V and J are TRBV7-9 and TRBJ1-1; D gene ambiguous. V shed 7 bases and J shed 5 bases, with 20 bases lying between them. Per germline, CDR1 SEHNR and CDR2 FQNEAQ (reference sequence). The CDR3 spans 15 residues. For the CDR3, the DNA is TGTGCCAGCAACCGTTATGGTGGGTTGAGGACTGAAGCTTTCTTT. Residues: CASNRYGGLRTEAFF.

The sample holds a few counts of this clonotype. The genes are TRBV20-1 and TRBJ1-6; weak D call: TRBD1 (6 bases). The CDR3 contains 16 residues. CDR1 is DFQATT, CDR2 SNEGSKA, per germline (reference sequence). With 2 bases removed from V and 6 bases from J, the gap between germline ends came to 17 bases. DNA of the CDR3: TGCAGTGCTAGAAAATCTCGGGACATCAGTAATTCACCCCTCCACTTT. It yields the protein CSARKSRDISNSPLHF.

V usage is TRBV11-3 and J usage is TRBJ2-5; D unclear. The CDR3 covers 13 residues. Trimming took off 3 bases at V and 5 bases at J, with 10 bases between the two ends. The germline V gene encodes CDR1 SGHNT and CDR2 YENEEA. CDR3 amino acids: CASSFTVLETQYF. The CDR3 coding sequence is TGTGCCAGCAGCTTCACCGTTTTGGAGACCCAGTACTTC. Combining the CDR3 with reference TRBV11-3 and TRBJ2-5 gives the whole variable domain EAGVVQSPRYKIIEKKQPVAFWCNPISGHNTLYWYLQNLGQGPELLIRYENEEAVDDSQLPKDRFSAERLKGVDSTLKIQPAELGDSAVYLCASSFTVLETQYFGPGTRLLVL.

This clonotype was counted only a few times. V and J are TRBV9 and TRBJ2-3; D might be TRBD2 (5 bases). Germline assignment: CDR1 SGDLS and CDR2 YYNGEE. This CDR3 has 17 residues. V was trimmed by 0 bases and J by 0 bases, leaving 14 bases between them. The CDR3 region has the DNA TGTGCCAGCAGCGTAGGTGGAGGAACACTAAGCACAGATACGCAGTATTTT. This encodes CASSVGGGTLSTDTQYF.

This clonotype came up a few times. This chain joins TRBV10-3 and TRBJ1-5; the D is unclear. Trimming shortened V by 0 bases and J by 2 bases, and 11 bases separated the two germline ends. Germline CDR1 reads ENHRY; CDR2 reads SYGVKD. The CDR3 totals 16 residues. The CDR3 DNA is TGTGCCATCAGTGAGTCGAAATCCGGGGGCAATCAGCCCCAGCATTTT. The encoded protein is CAISESKSGGNQPQHF.

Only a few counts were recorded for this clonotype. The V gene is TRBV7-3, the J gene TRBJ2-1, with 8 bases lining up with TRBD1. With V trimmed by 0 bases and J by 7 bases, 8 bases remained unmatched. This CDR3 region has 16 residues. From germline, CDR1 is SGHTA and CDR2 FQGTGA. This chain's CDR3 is CASSLTGAGGGNEQFF. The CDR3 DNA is TGTGCCAGCAGCTTAACCGGGGCAGGGGGCGGGAATGAGCAGTTCTTC.

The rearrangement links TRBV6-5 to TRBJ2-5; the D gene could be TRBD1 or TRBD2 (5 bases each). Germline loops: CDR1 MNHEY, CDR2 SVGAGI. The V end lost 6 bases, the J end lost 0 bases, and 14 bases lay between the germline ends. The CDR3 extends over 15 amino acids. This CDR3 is CASSHGWGNQETQYF. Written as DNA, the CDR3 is TGTGCCAGCAGCCACGGATGGGGGAACCAAGAGACCCAGTACTTC.

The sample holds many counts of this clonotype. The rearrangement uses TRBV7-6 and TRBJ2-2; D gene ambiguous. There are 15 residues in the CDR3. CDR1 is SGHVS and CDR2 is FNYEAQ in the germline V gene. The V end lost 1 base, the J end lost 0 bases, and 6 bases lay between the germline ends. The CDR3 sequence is CASSLGFTNTGELFF. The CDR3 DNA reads TGTGCCAGCAGCTTAGGGTTCACGAACACCGGGGAGCTGTTTTTT.

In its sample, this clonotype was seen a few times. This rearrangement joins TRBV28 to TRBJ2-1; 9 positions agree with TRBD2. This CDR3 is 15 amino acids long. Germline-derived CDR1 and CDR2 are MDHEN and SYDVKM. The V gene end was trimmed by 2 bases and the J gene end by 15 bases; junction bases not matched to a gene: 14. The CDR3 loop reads CASSLALGTSPPVFF. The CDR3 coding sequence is TGTGCCAGCAGTTTAGCCCTCGGGACTAGCCCACCCGTGTTCTTC.

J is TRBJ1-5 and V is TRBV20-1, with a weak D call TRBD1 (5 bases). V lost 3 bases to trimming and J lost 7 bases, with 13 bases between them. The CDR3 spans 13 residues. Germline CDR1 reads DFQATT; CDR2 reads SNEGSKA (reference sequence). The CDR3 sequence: CSASSGPSQPQHF. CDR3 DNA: TGCAGTGCTAGCTCAGGGCCTTCGCAGCCCCAGCATTTT.

The CDR3 region has the DNA TGTGCCAGCAGCCGTGGGGACGGGCGGGCTTTCTTT. It codes for CASSRGDGRAFF. J is TRBJ1-1 and V is TRBV28, with D possibly TRBD1 on 5 matching bases. Germline V CDR1 and CDR2: MDHEN, SYDVKM. Trimming left V 6 bases short and J 11 bases short, with 16 bases between. The CDR3 has 12 amino acids.

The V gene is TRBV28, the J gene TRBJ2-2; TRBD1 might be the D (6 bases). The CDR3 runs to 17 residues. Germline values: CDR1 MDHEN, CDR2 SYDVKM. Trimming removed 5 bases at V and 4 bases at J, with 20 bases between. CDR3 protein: CASSRAGTSSRTGELFF. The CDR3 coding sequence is TGTGCCAGCAGTCGTGCCGGGACATCAAGCCGCACCGGGGAGCTGTTTTTT.

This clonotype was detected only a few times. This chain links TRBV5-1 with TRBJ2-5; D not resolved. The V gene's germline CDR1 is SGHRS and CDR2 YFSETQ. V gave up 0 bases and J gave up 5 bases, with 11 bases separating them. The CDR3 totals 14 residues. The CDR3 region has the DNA TGCGCCAGCAGCTTGGAATACCTCGGGGAGACCCAGTACTTC. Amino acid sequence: CASSLEYLGETQYF. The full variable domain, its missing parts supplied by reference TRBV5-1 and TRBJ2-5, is KAGVTQTPRYLIKTRGQQVTLSCSPISGHRSVSWYQQTPGQGLQFLFEYFSETQRNKGNFPGRFSGRQFSNSRSEMNVSTLELGDSALYLCASSLEYLGETQYFGPGTRLLVL.

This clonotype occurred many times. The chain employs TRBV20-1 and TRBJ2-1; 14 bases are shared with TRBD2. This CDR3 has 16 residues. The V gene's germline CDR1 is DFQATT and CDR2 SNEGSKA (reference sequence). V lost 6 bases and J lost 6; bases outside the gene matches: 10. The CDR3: CSALTPTSGRANEQFF. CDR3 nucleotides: TGCAGTGCCCTGACCCCGACTAGCGGGAGGGCCAATGAGCAGTTCTTC.

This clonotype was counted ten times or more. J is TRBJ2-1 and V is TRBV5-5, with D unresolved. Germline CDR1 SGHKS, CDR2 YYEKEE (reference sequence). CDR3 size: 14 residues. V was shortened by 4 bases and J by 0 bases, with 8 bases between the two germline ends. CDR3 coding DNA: TGTGCCAGCAGCGACTCTGGCTCCTACAATGAGCAGTTCTTC. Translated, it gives CASSDSGSYNEQFF. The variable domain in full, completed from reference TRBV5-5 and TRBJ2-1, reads DAGVTQSPTHLIKTRGQQVTLRCSPISGHKSVSWYQQVLGQGPQFIFQYYEKEERGRGNFPDRFSARQFPNYSSELNVNALLLGDSALYLCASSDSGSYNEQFFGPGTRLTVL.

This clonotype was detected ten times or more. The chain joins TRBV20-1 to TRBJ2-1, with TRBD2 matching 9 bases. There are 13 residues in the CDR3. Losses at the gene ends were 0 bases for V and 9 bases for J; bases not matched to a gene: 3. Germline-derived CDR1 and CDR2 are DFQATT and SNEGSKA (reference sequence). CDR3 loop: CSARDRLAVEQFF. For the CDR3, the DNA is TGCAGTGCTAGAGATCGACTAGCGGTTGAGCAGTTCTTC.

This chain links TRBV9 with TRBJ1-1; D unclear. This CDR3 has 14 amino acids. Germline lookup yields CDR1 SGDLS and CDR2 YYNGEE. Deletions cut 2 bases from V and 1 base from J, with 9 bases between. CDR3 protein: CASSVSYTNTEAFF. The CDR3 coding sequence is TGTGCCAGCAGCGTCTCCTACACGAACACTGAAGCTTTCTTT.

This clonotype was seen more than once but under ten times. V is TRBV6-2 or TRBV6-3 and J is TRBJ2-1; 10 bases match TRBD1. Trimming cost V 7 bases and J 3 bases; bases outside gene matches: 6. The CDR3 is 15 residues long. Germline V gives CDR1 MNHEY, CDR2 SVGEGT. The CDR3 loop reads CASIKGQGLYNEQFF. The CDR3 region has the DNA TGTGCCAGCATCAAGGGACAGGGGCTCTACAATGAGCAGTTCTTC.

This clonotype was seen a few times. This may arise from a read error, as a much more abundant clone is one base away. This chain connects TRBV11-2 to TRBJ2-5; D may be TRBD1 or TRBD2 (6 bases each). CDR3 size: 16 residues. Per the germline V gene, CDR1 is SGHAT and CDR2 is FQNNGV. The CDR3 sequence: CAISLERGDLRGTQYF. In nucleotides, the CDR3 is TGTGCCATCAGCTTAGAGAGGGGGGACCTCCGAGGGACCCAGTACTTC.

The CDR3 sequence is CASSPTPPGRGTNEKLFF. The CDR3 DNA is TGTGCCAGCAGTCCTACGCCCCCGGGGAGGGGAACTAATGAAAAACTGTTTTTT. The chain combines TRBV12-3 or TRBV12-4 with TRBJ1-4, with a tentative D call TRBD1 (5 bases). V gave up 5 bases and J gave up 1 base, with 20 bases separating them. There are 18 residues in the CDR3.